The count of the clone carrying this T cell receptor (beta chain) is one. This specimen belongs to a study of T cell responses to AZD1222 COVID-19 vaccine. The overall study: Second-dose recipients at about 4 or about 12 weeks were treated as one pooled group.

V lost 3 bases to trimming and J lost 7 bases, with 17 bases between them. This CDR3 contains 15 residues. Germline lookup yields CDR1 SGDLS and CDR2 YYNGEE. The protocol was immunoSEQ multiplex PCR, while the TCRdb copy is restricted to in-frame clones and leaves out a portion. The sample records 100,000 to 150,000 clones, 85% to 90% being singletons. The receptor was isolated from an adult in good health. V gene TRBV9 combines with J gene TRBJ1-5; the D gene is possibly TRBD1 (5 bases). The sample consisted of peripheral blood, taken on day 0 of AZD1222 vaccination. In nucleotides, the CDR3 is TGTGCCAGCAGCGAGCACGGGGGACGTCAGCAGCCCCAGCATTTT. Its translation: CASSEHGGRQQPQHF.